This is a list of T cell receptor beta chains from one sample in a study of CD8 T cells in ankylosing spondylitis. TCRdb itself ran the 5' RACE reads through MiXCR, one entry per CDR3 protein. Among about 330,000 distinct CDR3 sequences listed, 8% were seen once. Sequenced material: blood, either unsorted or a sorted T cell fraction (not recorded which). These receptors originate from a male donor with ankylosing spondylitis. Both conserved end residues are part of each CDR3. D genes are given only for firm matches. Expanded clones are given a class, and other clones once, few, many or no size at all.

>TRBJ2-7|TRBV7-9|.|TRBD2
CASSLTLAGSYEQYF
TGTGCCAGCAGCTTAACACTAGCGGGGTCCTACGAGCAGTACTTC
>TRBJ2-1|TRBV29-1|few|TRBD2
CSGYHYGLAGDSYNEQFF
TGCAGCGGTTACCATTACGGACTAGCGGGAGACTCCTACAATGAGCAGTTCTTC
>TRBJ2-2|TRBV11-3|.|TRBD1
CASSLDPGTGTGELFF
TGTGCCAGCAGCTTGGACCCCGGGACAGGGACCGGGGAGCTGTTTTTT
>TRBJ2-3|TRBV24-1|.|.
CATSDPGGRGTDTQYF
TGTGCCACCAGTGACCCCGGAGGGCGCGGCACAGATACGCAGTATTTT
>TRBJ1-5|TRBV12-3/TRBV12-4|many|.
CASSFCQPQHF
TGTGCCAGCAGTTTTTGTCAGCCCCAGCATTTT
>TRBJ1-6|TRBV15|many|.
CATSREGGNIPLHF
TGTGCCACCAGCAGAGAAGGGGGTAATATCCCCCTCCACTTT
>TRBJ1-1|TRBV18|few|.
CASSPRGGEAFF
TGTGCCAGCTCACCCCGGGGCGGTGAAGCTTTCTTT
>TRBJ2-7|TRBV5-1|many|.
CASSWSGTEQYF
TGCGCCAGCAGCTGGTCCGGGACAGAGCAGTACTTC
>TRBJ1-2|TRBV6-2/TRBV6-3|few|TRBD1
CASSLQGFIYGYTF
TGTGCCAGCAGTCTACAGGGGTTTATCTATGGCTACACCTTC
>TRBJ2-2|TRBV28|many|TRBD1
CASSFWGQGTNTGELFF
TGTGCCAGCAGTTTCTGGGGACAGGGAACAAACACCGGGGAGCTGTTTTTT
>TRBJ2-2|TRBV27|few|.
CASSLLSAGTGELFF
TGTGCCAGCAGTTTATTGTCGGCGGGAACCGGGGAGCTGTTTTTT
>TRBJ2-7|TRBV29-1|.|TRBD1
CSVGQGNYEQYF
TGCAGCGTTGGACAGGGGAACTACGAGCAGTACTTC
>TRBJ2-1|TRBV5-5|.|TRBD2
CASSPPGLAGFGEQFF
TGTGCCAGCAGCCCTCCCGGTCTAGCGGGCTTTGGTGAGCAGTTCTTC
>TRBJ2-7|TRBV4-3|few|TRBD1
CASSQVQGPSYEQYF
TGCGCCAGCAGCCAAGTACAGGGGCCCTCCTACGAGCAGTACTTC
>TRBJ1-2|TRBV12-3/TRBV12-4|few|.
CASSLARDVNGYTF
TGTGCCAGCAGTTTAGCCCGGGACGTAAATGGCTACACCTTC
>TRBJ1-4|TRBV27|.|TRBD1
CASSFTPGQGKLFF
TGTGCCAGCAGCTTTACACCGGGACAGGGTAAACTGTTTTTT
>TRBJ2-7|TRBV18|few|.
CASSPLLGDEQYF
TGTGCCAGCTCTCCTCTCCTAGGCGACGAGCAGTACTTC
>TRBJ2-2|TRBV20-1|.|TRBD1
CSARNRDRGMTGELFF
TGCAGTGCTAGGAACCGGGACAGGGGAATGACCGGGGAGCTGTTTTTT
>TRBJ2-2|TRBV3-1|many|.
CASSPHRDTGELFF
TGTGCCAGCAGCCCTCACAGGGACACCGGGGAGCTGTTTTTT
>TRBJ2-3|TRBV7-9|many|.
CASSLVRVPDTQYF
TGTGCCAGCAGCTTAGTCAGGGTCCCAGATACGCAGTATTTT
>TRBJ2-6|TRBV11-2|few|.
CASSSASSGANVLTF
TGTGCCAGCAGCTCAGCCAGCTCTGGGGCCAACGTCCTGACTTTC
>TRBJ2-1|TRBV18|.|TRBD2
CASSPGVVREGSYNEQFF
TGTGCCAGCTCACCAGGCGTTGTCCGGGAGGGCTCCTACAATGAGCAGTTCTTC
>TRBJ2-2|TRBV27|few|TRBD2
CASSPAGWGPGELFF
TGTGCCAGCAGTCCAGCGGGGTGGGGACCCGGGGAGCTGTTTTTT
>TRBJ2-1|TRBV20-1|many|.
CSARGDYRTDEQFF
TGCAGTGCTAGAGGCGACTACCGGACCGATGAGCAGTTCTTC
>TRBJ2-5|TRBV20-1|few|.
CSAEGHDQETQYF
TGCAGTGCGGAAGGACACGACCAAGAGACCCAGTACTTC
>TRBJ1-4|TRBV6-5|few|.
CASSSATTNEKLFF
TGTGCCAGCAGTTCGGCCACAACTAATGAAAAACTGTTTTTT
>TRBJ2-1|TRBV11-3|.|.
CASSLGGGALNEQFF
TGTGCCAGCAGCTTAGGGGGTGGGGCCCTCAATGAGCAGTTCTTC
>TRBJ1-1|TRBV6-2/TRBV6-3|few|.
CASSYPRSRGTEAFF
TGTGCCAGCAGTTACCCCCGTTCAAGAGGCACTGAAGCTTTCTTT
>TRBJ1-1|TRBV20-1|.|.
CSANRGLNTEAFF
TGCAGTGCTAATCGGGGCCTGAACACTGAAGCTTTCTTT
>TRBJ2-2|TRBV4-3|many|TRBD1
CASSSGTGGTGELFF
TGCGCCAGCAGTTCCGGGACAGGGGGCACCGGGGAGCTGTTTTTT
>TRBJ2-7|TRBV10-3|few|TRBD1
CATRGQPSGYEQYF
TGTGCCACCAGGGGACAGCCCAGTGGCTACGAGCAGTACTTC
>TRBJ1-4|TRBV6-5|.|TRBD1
CASSYNRGNEKLFF
TGTGCCAGCAGTTACAACAGGGGAAATGAAAAACTGTTTTTT
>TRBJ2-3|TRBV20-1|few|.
CSARGPAATQYF
TGCAGTGCTAGAGGCCCGGCTGCTACGCAGTATTTT
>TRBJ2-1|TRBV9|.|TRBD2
CASSVGLAVGDNEQFF
TGTGCCAGCAGCGTAGGTCTAGCGGTGGGGGACAATGAGCAGTTCTTC
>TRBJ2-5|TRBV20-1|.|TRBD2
CSADGTSGRAAPRETQYF
TGCAGTGCGGATGGGACTAGCGGGAGGGCCGCCCCCCGAGAGACCCAGTACTTC
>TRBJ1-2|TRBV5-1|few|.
CASHSGYGYTF
TGCGCCAGCCACTCAGGCTATGGCTACACCTTC
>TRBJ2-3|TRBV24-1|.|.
CATSDDTGTDTQYF
TGTGCCACCAGTGACGATACAGGGACAGATACGCAGTATTTT
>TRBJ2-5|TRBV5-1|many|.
CASSLVQAQETQYF
TGCGCCAGCAGCTTGGTCCAGGCCCAAGAGACCCAGTACTTC
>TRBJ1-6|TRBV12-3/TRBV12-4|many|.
CASSRTSSSYNSPLHF
TGTGCCAGCAGTCGGACATCCAGCTCCTATAATTCACCCCTCCACTTT
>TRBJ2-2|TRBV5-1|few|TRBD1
CASSAQQGALNTGELFF
TGCGCCAGCAGCGCCCAACAGGGGGCACTGAACACCGGGGAGCTGTTTTTT
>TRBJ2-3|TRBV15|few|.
CATSTGDTQYF
TGTGCCACCAGCACCGGAGATACGCAGTATTTT
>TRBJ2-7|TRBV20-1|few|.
CGGGGTYEQYF
TGCGGGGGAGGCGGGACCTACGAGCAGTACTTC
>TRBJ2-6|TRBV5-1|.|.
CASSWGDSGANVLTF
TGCGCCAGCAGTTGGGGGGACTCTGGGGCCAACGTCCTGACTTTC
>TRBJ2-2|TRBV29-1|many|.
CSVTVANTGELFF
TGCAGCGTGACGGTCGCGAACACCGGGGAGCTGTTTTTT
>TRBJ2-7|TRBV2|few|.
CASRVSVTYEQYF
TGTGCCAGCAGGGTATCAGTAACCTACGAGCAGTACTTC
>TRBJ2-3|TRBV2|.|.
CASETVGGDTQYF
TGTGCCAGTGAAACGGTGGGCGGGGATACGCAGTATTTT
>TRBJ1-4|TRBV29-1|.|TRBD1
CSAGGQGAYEKLFF
TGCAGCGCAGGAGGACAGGGGGCTTATGAAAAACTGTTTTTT
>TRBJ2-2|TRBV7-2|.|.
CASSSGFLTGELFF
TGTGCCAGCAGCTCCGGGTTTCTCACCGGGGAGCTGTTTTTT
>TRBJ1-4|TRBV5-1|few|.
CASSFHPNEKLFF
TGCGCCAGCAGCTTTCATCCTAATGAAAAACTGTTTTTT
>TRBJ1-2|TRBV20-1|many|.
CSARARNYGYTF
TGCAGTGCTAGAGCTCGGAACTATGGCTACACCTTC